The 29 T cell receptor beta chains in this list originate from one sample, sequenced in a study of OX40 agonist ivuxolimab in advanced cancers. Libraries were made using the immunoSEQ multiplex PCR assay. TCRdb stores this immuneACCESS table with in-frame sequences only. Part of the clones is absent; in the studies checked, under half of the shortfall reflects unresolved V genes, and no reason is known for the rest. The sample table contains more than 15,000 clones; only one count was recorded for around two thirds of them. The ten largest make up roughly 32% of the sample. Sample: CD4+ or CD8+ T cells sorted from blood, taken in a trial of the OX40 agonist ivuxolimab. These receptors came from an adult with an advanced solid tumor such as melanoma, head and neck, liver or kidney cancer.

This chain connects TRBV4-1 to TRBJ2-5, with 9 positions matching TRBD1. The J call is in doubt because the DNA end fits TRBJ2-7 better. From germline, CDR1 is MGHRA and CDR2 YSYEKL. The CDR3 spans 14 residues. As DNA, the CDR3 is TGCGCCAGCAGCCAAGCGGGACAGGGATACGAGCAGTACTTC. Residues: CASSQAGQGYEQYF.

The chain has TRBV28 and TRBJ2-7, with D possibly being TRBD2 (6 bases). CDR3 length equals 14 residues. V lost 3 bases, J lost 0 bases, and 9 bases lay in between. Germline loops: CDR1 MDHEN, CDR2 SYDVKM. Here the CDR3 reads CASSFYGSSYEQYF. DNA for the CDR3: TGTGCCAGCAGTTTTTACGGGAGCTCCTACGAGCAGTACTTC.

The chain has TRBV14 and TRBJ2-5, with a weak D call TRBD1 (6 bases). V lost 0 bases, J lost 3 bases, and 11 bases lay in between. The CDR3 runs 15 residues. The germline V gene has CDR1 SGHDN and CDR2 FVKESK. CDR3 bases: TGTGCCAGCAGCCAAGATCGGGACAACAAAGAGACCCAGTACTTC. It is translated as CASSQDRDNKETQYF.

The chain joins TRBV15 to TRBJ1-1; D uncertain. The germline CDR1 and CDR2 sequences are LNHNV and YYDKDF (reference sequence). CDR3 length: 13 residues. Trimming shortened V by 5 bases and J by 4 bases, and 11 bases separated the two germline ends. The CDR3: CATSQWGTTEAFF. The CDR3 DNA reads TGTGCCACCAGCCAGTGGGGTACCACTGAAGCTTTCTTT.

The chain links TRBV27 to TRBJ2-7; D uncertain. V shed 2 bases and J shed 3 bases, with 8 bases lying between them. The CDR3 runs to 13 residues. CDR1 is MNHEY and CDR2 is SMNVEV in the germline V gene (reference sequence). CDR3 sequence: CASSLGPDYEQYF. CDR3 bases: TGTGCCAGCAGTTTAGGGCCAGACTACGAGCAGTACTTC.

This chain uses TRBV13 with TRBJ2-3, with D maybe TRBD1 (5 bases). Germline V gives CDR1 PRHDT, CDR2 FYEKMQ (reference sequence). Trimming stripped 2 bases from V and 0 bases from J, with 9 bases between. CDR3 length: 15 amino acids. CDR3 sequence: CASSLNRGSTDTQYF. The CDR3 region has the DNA TGTGCCAGCAGCTTAAATAGGGGTAGCACAGATACGCAGTATTTT.

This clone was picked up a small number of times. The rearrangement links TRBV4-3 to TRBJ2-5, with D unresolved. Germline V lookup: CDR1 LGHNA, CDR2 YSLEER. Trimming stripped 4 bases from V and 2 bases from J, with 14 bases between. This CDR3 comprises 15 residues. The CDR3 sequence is CASSPGSAAQETQYF. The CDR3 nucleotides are TGCGCCAGCAGCCCAGGAAGCGCGGCTCAAGAGACCCAGTACTTC.

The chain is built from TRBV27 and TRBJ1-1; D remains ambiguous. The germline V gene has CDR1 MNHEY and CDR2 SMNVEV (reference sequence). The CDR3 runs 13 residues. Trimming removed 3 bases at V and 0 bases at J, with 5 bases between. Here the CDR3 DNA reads TGTGCCAGCAGTTTGGGCATGAACACTGAAGCTTTCTTT. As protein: CASSLGMNTEAFF.

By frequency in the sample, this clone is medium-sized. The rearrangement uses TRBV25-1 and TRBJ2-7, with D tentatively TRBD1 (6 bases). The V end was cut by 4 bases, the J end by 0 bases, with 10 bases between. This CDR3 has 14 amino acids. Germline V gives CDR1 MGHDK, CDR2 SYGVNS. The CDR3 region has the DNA TGTGCCAGCAGTGCCACAGGGTTCTCCTACGAGCAGTACTTC. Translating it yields CASSATGFSYEQYF.

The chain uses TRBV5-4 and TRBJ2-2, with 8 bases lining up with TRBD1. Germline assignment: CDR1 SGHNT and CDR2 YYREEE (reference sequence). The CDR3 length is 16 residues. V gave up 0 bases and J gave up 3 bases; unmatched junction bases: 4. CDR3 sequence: CASSLADRADTGELFF. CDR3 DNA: TGTGCCAGCAGCTTGGCGGACAGGGCAGACACCGGGGAGCTGTTTTTT.

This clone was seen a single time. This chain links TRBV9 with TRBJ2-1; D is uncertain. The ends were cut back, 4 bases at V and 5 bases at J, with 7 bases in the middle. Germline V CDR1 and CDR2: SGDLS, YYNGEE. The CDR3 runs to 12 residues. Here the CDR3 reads CASSYTDNEQFF. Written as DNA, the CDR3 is TGTGCCAGCAGCTATACTGACAATGAGCAGTTCTTC.

As DNA, the CDR3 is TGTGCCAGCAGCTTAGGGGGACAGAGCTATGGCTACACCTTC. Residues: CASSLGGQSYGYTF. The chain recombines TRBV11-2 with TRBJ1-2; 7 nucleotides agree with TRBD1. This CDR3 is 14 amino acids long. Germline CDR1 SGHAT, CDR2 FQNNGV. The trim removed 1 base at V and 4 bases at J, leaving 3 bases unmatched.

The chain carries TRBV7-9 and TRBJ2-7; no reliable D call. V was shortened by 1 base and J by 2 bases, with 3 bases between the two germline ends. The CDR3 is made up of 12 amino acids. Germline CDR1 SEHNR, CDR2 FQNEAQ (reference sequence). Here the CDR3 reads CASSLETYEQYF. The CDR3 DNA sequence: TGTGCCAGCAGCTTAGAAACCTACGAGCAGTACTTC.

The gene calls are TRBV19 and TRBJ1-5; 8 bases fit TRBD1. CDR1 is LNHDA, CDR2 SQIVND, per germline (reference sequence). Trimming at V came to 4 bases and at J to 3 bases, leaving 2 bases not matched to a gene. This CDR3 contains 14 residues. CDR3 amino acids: CASSTGQDNQPQHF. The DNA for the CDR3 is TGTGCCAGTAGTACGGGACAGGACAATCAGCCCCAGCATTTT.

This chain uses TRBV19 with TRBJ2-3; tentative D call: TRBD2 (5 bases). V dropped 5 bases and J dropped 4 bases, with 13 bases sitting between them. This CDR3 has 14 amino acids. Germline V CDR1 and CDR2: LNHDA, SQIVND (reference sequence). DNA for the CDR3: TGTGCCAGTAGTGTACTAGGTCTGCCAGATACGCAGTATTTT. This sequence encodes CASSVLGLPDTQYF.

The chain's CDR3 is CASSLRGLKPQHF. CDR3 nucleotides: TGTGCCAGCAGTTTAAGGGGGCTCAAGCCCCAGCATTTT. The J gene is TRBJ1-5, the V gene TRBV28; 7 positions match TRBD1. The germline V gene encodes CDR1 MDHEN and CDR2 SYDVKM. The ends lost 2 bases at V and 8 bases at J; junction bases unmatched: 3. CDR3 length: 13 amino acids.

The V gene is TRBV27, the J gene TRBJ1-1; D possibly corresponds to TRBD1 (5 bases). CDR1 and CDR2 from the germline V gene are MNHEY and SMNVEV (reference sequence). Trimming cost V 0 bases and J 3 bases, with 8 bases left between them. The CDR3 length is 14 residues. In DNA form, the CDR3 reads TGTGCCAGCAGTTTATCGTGGGGGGACACTGAAGCTTTCTTT. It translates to CASSLSWGDTEAFF.

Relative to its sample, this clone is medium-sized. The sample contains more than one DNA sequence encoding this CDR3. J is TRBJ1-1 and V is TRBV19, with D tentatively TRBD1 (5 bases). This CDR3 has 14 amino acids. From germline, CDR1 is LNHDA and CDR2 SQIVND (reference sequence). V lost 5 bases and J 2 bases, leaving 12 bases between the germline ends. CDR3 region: CASSPGTGNTEAFF. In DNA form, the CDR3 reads TGTGCCAGTAGTCCCGGGACGGGAAACACTGAAGCTTTCTTT.

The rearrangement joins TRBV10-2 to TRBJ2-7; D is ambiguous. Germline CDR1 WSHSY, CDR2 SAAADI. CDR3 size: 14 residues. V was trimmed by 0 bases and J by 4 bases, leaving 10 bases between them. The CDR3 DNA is TGCGCCAGCAGTGAGTCGGGCGGCATTTACGAGCAGTACTTC. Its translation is CASSESGGIYEQYF.

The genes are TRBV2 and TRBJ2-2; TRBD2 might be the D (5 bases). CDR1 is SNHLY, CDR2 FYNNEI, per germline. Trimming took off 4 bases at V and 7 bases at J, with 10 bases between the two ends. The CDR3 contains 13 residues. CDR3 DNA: TGTGCCAGCAGTGCGGGGTTTGGCGGGGAGCTGTTTTTT. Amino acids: CASSAGFGGELFF.

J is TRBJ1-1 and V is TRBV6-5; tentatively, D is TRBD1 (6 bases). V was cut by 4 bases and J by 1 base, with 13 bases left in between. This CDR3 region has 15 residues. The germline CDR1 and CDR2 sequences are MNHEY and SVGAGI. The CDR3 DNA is TGTGCCAGCAGTTTTTTGGGGGGCGGGAACACTGAAGCTTTCTTT. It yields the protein CASSFLGGGNTEAFF.

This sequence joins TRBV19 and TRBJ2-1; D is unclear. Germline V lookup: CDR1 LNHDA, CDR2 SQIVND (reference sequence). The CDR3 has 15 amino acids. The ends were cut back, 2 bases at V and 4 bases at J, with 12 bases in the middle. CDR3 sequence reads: CASSILGGPYNEQFF. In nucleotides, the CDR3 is TGTGCCAGTAGTATATTAGGCGGACCGTACAATGAGCAGTTCTTC.

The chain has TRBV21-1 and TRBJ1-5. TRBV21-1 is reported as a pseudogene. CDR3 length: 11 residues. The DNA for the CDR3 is TGTGCCAGCAGCAAAGTTCAGCCCCAGCATTTT. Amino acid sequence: CASSKVQPQHF.

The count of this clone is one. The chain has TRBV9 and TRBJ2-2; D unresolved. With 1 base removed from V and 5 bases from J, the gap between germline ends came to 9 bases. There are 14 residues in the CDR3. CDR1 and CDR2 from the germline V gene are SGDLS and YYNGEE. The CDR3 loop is CASSVHSITGELFF. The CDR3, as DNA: TGTGCCAGCAGCGTACACAGTATAACCGGGGAGCTGTTTTTT.

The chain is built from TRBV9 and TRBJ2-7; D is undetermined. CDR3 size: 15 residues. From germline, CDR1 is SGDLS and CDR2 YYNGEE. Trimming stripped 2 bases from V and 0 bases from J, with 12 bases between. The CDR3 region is CASSVTYMSSYEQYF. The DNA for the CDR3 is TGTGCCAGCAGCGTTACGTATATGAGCTCCTACGAGCAGTACTTC.

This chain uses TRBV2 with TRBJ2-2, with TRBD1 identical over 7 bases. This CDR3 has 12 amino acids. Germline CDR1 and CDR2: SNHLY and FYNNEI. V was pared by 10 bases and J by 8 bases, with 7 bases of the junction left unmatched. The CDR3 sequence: CATSGQTGELFF. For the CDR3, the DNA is TGTGCCACCTCGGGACAGACAGGGGAGCTGTTTTTT.

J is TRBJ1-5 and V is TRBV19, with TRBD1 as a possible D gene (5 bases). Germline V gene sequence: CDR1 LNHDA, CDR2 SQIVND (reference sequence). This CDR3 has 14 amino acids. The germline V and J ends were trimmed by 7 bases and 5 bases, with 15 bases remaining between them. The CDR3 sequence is CASTWGKVYQPQHF. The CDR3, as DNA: TGTGCCAGTACCTGGGGCAAAGTATATCAGCCCCAGCATTTT.

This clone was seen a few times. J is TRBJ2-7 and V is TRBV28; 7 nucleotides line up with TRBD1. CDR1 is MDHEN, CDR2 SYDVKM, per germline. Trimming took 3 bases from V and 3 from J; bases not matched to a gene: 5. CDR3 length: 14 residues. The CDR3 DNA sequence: TGTGCCAGCAGTTTCACAGGGGCCCTCTACGAGCAGTACTTC. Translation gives CASSFTGALYEQYF.

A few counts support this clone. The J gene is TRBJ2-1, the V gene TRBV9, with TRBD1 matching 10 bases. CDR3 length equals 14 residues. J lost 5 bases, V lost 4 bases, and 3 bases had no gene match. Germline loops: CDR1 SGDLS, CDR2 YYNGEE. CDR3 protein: CASSSDRGNNEQFF. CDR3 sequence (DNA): TGTGCCAGCAGCTCGGACAGGGGGAACAATGAGCAGTTCTTC.